The 8 T cell receptor beta chains presented below share a single source sample, sequenced in a study of blood T cell repertoires in acute mononucleosis (TCRdb year 2020). Library creation used the immunoSEQ multiplex PCR assay. The immuneACCESS repertoire file appears here via TCRdb, limited to in-frame rearrangements. These files lack a portion of the clones; in checked studies, under half of the deficit traces to unresolved V genes, and the cause of the others is not known. This sample lists thousands of clones; 20% to 30% were detected once. The top ten clonotypes cover more than 45% of the sample. What the authors observed across the whole study: GLC-BM selection appeared to involve both chains, including public TCRbeta motifs on BV14-BJ2 and BV20-BJ1 alongside a TCRalpha motif on AV5-AJ31.

The time point label here, explained by the study, means: convalescence about 6 months (5-8 months) after acute presentation (visit 7). The sample consisted of EBV GLC epitope tetramer+ CD8+ T cells sorted from PBMCs, taken during convalescence from infectious mononucleosis. Per the publication, the cell subset or site label means: CD8 T cells binding tetramer with EBV BMLF1 280-288 peptide (GLC-BM). The receptors come from a woman younger than 30 with infectious mononucleosis caused by EBV.

This clone occurred a few times. Only one base separates this from a far larger clonotype, so it likely reflects a read error. V gene TRBV14 combines with J gene TRBJ2-3; no clear D gene. This CDR3 contains 13 residues. Per germline, CDR1 SGHDN and CDR2 FVKESK. Trimming removed 4 bases from V and 8 bases from J, with 13 bases in between. In DNA form, the CDR3 reads TGTGCCAGCAGCCTATCTCCCGGCGGTACGCAGTATTTT. Encoded protein: CASSLSPGGTQYF.

This rearrangement joins TRBV14 to TRBJ2-5, with 7 bases aligning to TRBD2. The germline gives CDR1 SGHDN, CDR2 FVKESK. This CDR3 has 13 amino acids. Trimming at V came to 8 bases and at J to 8 bases, leaving 11 bases not matched to a gene. CDR3 sequence: CASCLSPGGTQYF. The CDR3 DNA reads TGTGCCAGCTGCCTATCGCCGGGGGGTACCCAGTACTTC.

The table lists this clone with a few counts. The rearrangement uses TRBV11-2 and TRBJ1-4; D is uncertain. Looked up from germline, CDR1 is SGHAT and CDR2 is FQNNGV. The CDR3 consists of 11 residues. Trimming shortened V by 3 bases and J by 8 bases, and 4 bases separated the two germline ends. The CDR3 nucleotides read TGTGCCAGCAGCTTCGGGGAAAAACTGTTTTTT. Amino acids: CASSFGEKLFF. The full variable domain, its missing parts supplied by reference TRBV11-2 and TRBJ1-4, is EAGVAQSPRYKIIEKRQSVAFWCNPISGHATLYWYQQILGQGPKLLIQFQNNGVVDDSQLPKDRFSAERLKGVDSTLKIQPAKLEDSAVYLCASSFGEKLFFGSGTQLSVL.

About this clone itself: Compared with germline, one end of the junction differs, possibly owing to a read error. The chain joins TRBV29-1 to TRBJ1-4; 11 bases line up with TRBD1. CDR1 SQVTM and CDR2 ANQGSEA come from the germline V gene. This CDR3 has 14 amino acids. CDR3 loop: CSGGTGGTNEKLVF. CDR3 sequence (DNA): TGCAGCGGGGGGACAGGGGGTACTAATGAAAAACTGGTTTTT.

This clone was recorded many times. The J gene is TRBJ2-1, the V gene TRBV7-3; D is ambiguous. Germline V gene lookup returns CDR1 SGHTA and CDR2 FQGTGA. The CDR3 consists of 13 residues. V lost 8 bases to trimming and J lost 7 bases, with 15 bases between them. CDR3 in DNA: TGTGCCAGCGGCGTTCTGCCCGGGAATGAGCAGTTCTTC. It yields the protein CASGVLPGNEQFF.

A note on this clone: This likely traces to a read error, being one base from a far larger clone. The chain combines TRBV29-1 with TRBJ2-3; 9 positions match TRBD2. The CDR3 spans 13 residues. Germline assignment: CDR1 SQVTM and CDR2 ANQGSEA. The DNA for the CDR3 is TGCAGCGTTGACGGGACTAGCTCCTACGAGCAGTACTTT. The encoded protein is CSVDGTSSYEQYF.

Of note for this clone: This likely stems from a read error, as it lies one base from a far larger clone. The chain recombines TRBV13 with TRBJ2-7; 12 bases map to TRBD1. V shed 3 bases and J 0 bases; nucleotides not matched to a gene: 0. Germline CDR1 reads PRHDT; CDR2 reads FYEKMQ (reference sequence). The CDR3 loop spans 15 amino acids. The CDR3 nucleotides are TGTGCCAGCAGCTTGGGACAGGGGGCCTCCTACGAGCAGTACTTC. It codes for CASSLGQGASYEQYF.

This clone was seen more than once but under ten times. A read error is likely here: a far larger clone is one base away. The chain has TRBV14 and TRBJ2-3; no reliable D call. Germline assignment: CDR1 SGHDN and CDR2 FVKESK. The CDR3 has 13 amino acids. The CDR3 DNA sequence: TGTGCCTGCAGCCAATCTCCCGGCGGTACGCAGTATTTT. This codes for CACSQSPGGTQYF.